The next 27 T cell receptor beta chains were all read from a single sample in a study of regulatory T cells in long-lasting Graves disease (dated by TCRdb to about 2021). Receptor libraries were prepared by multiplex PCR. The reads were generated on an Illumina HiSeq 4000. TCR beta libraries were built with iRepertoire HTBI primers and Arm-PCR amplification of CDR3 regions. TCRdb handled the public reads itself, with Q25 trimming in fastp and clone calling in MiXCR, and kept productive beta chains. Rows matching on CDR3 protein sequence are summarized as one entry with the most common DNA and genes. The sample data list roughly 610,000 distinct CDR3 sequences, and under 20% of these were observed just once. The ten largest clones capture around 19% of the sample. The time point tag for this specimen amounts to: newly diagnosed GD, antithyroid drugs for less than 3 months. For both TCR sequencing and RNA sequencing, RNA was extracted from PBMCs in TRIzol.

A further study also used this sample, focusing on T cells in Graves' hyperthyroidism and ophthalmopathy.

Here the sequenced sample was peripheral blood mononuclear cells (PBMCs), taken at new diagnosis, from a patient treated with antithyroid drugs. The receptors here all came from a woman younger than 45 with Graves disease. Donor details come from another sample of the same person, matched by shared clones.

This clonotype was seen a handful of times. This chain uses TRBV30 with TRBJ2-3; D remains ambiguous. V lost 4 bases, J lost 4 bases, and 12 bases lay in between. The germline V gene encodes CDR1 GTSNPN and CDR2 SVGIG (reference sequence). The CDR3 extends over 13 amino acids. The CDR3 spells CAWTTRYADTQYF. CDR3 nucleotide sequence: TGTGCCTGGACCACCCGGTATGCAGATACGCAGTATTTT.

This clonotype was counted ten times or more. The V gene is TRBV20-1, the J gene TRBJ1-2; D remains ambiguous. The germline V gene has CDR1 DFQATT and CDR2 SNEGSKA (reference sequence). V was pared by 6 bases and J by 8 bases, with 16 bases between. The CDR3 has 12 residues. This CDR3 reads CSARPGPAGYTF. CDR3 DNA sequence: TGCAGTGCCCGGCCAGGCCCCGCGGGCTACACCTTC.

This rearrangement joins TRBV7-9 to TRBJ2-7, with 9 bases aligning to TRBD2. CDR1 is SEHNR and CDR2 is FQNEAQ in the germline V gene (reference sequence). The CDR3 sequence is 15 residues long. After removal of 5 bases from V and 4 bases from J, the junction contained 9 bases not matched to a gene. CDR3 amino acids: CASSAPKGLAYEQYF. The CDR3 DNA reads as TGTGCCAGCAGCGCCCCGAAAGGACTAGCGTACGAGCAGTACTTC.

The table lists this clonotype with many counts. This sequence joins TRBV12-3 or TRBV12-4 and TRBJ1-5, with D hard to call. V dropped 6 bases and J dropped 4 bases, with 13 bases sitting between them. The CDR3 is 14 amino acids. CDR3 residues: CASSRGRVNQPQHF. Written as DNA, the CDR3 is TGTGCCAGCAGCCGCGGACGGGTTAATCAGCCCCAGCATTTT.

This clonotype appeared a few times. CDR3 DNA: TGTGCCAGCAGCGTAAGAGGGGATTCACCCCTCCACTTT. Residues: CASSVRGDSPLHF. The chain uses TRBV9 and TRBJ1-6; TRBD1 might be the D (5 bases). Germline loops: CDR1 SGDLS, CDR2 YYNGEE. The CDR3 is 13 residues long. Trimming shortened V by 1 base and J by 8 bases, and 7 bases separated the two germline ends.

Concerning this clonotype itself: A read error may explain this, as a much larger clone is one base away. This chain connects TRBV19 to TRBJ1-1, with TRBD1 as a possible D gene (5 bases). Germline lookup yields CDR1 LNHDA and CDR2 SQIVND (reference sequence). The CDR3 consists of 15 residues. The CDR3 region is CVSRTPPGAGTEAFF. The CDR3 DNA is TGTGTCAGTAGGACTCCTCCTGGGGCAGGCACTGAAGCTTTCTTT.

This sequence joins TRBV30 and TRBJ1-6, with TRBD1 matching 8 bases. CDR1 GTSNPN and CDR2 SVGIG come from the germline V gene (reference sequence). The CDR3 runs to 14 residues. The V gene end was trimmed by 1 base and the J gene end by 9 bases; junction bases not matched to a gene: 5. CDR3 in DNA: TGTGCCTGGAGTGCCCGGACAGGGTTTTCACCCCTCCACTTT. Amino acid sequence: CAWSARTGFSPLHF.

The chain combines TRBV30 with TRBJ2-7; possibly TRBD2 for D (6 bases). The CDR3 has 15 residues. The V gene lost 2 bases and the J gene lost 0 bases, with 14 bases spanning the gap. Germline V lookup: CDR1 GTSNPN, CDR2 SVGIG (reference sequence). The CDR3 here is CAWSSEGQGSYEQYF. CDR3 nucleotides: TGTGCCTGGAGTTCGGAGGGGCAGGGCTCCTACGAGCAGTACTTC.

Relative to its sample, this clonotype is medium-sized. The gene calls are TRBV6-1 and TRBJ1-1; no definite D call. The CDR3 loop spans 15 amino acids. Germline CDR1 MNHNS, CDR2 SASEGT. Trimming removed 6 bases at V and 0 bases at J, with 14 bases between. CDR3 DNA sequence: TGTGCCAGCAGCGTAACCGCATGGGTGAACACTGAAGCTTTCTTT. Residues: CASSVTAWVNTEAFF.

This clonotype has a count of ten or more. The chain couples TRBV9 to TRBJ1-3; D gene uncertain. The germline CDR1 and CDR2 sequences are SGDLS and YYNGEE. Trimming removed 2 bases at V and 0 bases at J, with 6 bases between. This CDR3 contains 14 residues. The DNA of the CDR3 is TGTGCCAGCAGCGTCTCATCCTCTGGAAACACCATATATTTT. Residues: CASSVSSSGNTIYF.

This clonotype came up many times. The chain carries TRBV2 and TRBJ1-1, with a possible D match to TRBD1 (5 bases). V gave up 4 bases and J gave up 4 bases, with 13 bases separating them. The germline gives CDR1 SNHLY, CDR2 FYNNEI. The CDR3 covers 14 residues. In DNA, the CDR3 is TGTGCCAGCAGTGGGGTCCCAGGGCGCACTGAAGCTTTCTTT. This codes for CASSGVPGRTEAFF.

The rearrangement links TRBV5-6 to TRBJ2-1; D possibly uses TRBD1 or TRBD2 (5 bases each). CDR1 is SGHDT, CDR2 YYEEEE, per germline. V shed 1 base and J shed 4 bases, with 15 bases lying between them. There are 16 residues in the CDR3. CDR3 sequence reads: CASSLYRGEGYNEQFF. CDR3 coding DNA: TGTGCCAGCAGCTTGTACAGAGGGGAAGGGTACAATGAGCAGTTCTTC.

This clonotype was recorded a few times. The CDR3 here is CSFGWNTGELFF. The DNA of the CDR3 is TGCAGCTTTGGCTGGAACACCGGGGAGCTGTTTTTT. V usage is TRBV29-1 and J usage is TRBJ2-2; no firm D call. The CDR3 length is 12 residues. Germline CDR1 reads SQVTM; CDR2 reads ANQGSEA. V was trimmed by 8 bases and J by 1 base, leaving 8 bases between them.

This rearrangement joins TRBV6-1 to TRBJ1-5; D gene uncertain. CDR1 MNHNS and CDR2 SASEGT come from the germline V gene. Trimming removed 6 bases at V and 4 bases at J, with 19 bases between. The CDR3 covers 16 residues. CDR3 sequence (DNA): TGTGCCAGCAGACGTCTGGTCCCAACAGCGAATCAGCCCCAGCATTTT. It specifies CASRRLVPTANQPQHF.

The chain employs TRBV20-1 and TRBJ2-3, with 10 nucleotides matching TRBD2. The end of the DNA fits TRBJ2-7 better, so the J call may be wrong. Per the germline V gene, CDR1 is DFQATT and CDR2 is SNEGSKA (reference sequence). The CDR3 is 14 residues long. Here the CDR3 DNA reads TGCAGTGCTAGGGGTATGACTAGCGGGTACGAGCAGTACTTC. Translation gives CSARGMTSGYEQYF.

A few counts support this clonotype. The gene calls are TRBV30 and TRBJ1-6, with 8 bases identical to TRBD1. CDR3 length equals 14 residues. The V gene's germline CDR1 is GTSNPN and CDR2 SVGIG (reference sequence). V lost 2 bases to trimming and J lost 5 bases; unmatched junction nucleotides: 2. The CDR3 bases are TGTGCCTGGAGTAGGGACAGGAATAATTCACCCCTCCACTTT. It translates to CAWSRDRNNSPLHF.

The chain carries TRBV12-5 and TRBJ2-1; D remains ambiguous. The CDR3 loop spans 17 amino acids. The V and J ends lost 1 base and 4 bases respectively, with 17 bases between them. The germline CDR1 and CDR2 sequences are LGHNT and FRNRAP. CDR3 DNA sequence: TGTGCTAGTGGTTTGGGAATAAGCCAGTCTGGGTACAATGAGCAGTTCTTC. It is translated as CASGLGISQSGYNEQFF.

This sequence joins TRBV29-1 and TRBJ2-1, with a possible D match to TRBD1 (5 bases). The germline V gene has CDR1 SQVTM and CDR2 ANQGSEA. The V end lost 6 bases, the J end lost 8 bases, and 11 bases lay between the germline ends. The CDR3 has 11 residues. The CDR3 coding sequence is TGCAGCGTCCTCAGGGTGTATGAGCAGTTCTTC. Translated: CSVLRVYEQFF.

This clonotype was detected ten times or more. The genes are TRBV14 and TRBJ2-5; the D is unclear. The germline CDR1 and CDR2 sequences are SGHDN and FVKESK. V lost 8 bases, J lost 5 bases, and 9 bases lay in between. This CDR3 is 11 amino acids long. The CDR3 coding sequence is TGTGCCAGCTCAACATGGGAGACCCAGTACTTC. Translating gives CASSTWETQYF. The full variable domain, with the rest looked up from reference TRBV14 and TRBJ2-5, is EAGVTQFPSHSVIEKGQTVTLRCDPISGHDNLYWYRRVMGKEIKFLLHFVKESKQDESGMPNNRFLAERTGGTYSTLKVQPAELEDSGVYFCASSTWETQYFGPGTRLLVL.

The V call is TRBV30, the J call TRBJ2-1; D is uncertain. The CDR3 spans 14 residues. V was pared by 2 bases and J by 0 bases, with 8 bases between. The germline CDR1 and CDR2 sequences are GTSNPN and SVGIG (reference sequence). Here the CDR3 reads CAWSLRDSYNEQFF. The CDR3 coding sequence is TGTGCCTGGAGTCTACGCGACTCCTACAATGAGCAGTTCTTC.

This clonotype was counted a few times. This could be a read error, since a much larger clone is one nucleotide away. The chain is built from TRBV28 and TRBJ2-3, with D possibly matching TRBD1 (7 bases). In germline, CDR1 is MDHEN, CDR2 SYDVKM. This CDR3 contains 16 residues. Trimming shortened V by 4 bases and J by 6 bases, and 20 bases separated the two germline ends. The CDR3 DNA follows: TGTGCCAGCAGTTCATGGGCGGCAGGGGGGTCCGATACGCAGTATTTT. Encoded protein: CASSSWAAGGSDTQYF.

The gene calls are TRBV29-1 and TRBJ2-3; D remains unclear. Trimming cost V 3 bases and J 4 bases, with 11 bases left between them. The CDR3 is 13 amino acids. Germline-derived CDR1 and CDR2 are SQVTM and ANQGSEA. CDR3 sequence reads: CSVEGWSADTQYF. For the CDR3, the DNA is TGCAGCGTTGAGGGGTGGTCGGCAGATACGCAGTATTTT.

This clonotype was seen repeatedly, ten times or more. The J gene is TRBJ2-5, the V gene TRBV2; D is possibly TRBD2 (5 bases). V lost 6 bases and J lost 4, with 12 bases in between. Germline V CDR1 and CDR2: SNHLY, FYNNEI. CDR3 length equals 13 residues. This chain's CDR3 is CASSADGGETQYF. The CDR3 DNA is TGTGCCAGCAGCGCCGACGGAGGAGAGACCCAGTACTTC.

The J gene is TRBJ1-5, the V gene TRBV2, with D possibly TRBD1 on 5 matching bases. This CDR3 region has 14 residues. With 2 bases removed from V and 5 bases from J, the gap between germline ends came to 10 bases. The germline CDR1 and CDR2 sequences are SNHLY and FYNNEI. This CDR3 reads CASSEIRGDQPQHF. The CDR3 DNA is TGTGCCAGCAGTGAAATCCGGGGCGATCAGCCCCAGCATTTT.

The CDR3 region is CASSSYQRGVGGTQYF. The CDR3 DNA reads as TGTGCCAGCAGTTCATATCAGCGAGGAGTGGGGGGTACCCAGTACTTC. The chain has TRBV27 and TRBJ2-5, with D tentatively TRBD2 (6 bases). CDR3 size: 16 residues. V was clipped by 4 bases and J by 8 bases, with 23 bases between them. The germline V gene encodes CDR1 MNHEY and CDR2 SMNVEV (reference sequence).

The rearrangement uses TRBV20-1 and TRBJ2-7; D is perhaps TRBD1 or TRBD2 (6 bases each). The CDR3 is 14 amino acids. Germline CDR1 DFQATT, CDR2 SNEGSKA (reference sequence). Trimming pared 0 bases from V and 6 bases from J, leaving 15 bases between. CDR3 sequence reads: CSARDGGPGSEQYF. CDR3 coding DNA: TGCAGTGCTAGAGACGGGGGCCCGGGGTCCGAGCAGTACTTC.

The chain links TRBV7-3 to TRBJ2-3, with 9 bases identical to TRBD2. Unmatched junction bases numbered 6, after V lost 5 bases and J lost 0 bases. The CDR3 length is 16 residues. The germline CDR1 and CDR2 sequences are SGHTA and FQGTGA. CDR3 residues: CASSPGTSRSTDTQYF. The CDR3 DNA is TGTGCCAGCAGCCCTGGGACTAGCCGAAGCACAGATACGCAGTATTTT.